This T cell receptor beta chain was sequenced for a study of Graves' ophthalmopathy and Graves' hyperthyroidism listed by TCRdb under 2018. Concerning the study at large: Peripheral blood samples were taken at the time of initial diagnosis, before any treatment was given. The study used signatures of the TCR beta repertoire to tell Graves' ophthalmopathy apart from Graves' hyperthyroidism and to predict which patients would progress to ophthalmopathy. In total, 135 blood samples were TCR-sequenced: roughly 45 ophthalmopathy, about 75 hyperthyroidism and 17 hyperthyroidism-to-ophthalmopathy patients. To explore V-J signatures that distinguish ophthalmopathy from hyperthyroidism, a discovery set of 100 patients was enrolled, made up of around 40 with ophthalmopathy and some 56 with stable hyperthyroidism. An independent validation cohort comprised 18 hyperthyroidism patients and over 15 patients who later progressed from hyperthyroidism to ophthalmopathy. In five or six hyperthyroidism patients, T-cell repertoires of thyroid tissue and blood were compared. Following sample collection, hyperthyroidism patients were given methimazole at a starting dose of 30 mg daily, and ophthalmopathy patients were given high-dose intravenous methylprednisolone. The approximately 95 discovery patients were divided at random into training and test sets in a 7:3 ratio.

Ophthalmopathy patients were characterized by moderately to severely active disease, a Clinical Activity Score of at least 3, a NOSPECS grade of at least 4, and a disease duration under 3 months. Patients with other autoimmune diseases, uncontrolled infections, pregnancy or lactation were excluded from the study. Diagnosis was based on clinical symptoms, serum thyroxine, TRAb, thyroid ultrasound and orbital computed tomography. Ficoll-Paque density gradient centrifugation was used to isolate PBMCs from 10 ml of fresh peripheral blood. Total RNA was extracted using Trizol reagent, and RNA quality was checked on an Agilent 2100 Bioanalyzer. The germline V gene yields MNHEY for CDR1 and SVGAGI for CDR2. CDR3 length: 14 amino acids, cysteine to phenylalanine. Left in the record is the CDR3 DNA by itself, 42 bases read in frame from the first base. V drops 4 bases and J drops 0 bases, leaving 10 bases in between.

This clonotype was found once. The specificity of this receptor is unknown. There are no base qualities to consult, and no much larger clone falls within one base. One read amounts to weak evidence. TCR beta CDR3 regions were amplified from RNA transcripts for repertoire sequencing. The first round was an RT-PCR using HTBI primers with the Qiagen OneStep RT-PCR kit, and this first round was followed by a second-round multiplex PCR, then size selection and purification. Sequencing of the libraries was carried out on an Illumina HiSeq2000 in paired-end mode with 100 bp reads. Per the authors' processing: SOAPnuke was used for read processing, and reads with adapters, uncalled bases, a mean Phred below 15, or no exact constant-primer or identifier match were discarded. High-quality paired reads were merged with COPE v1.2.5. Clonotypes were defined as unique nucleotide sequences and were aligned to IMGT TRB V, D and J references using MiTCR v1.1. The analysis was limited to V-J combinations with a frequency above 0.0001, which together covered 99.2% of the repertoires. A TCR clonal expansion and chaos score per V-J combination was defined as the ratio of F50 clonal expansion to chaos observed in the TCRdist matrix. Welch's t-statistics and random forest were used to narrow the features down to 10 to 15 V-J combinations, which were then fed into a naive Bayes classifier. Thyroid-blood repertoire similarity was quantified with the Morisita-Horn index. TCRdb applied fastp at Q25 and MiXCR to the public reads, then kept only in-frame beta chains. Rows are unified per CDR3 protein, each entry keeping the most common DNA and genes. It is TCRdb's table, rather than the study itself, that gives the V and J calls and clone size. The sample table contains approximately 210,000 distinct CDR3 sequences; only one count was recorded for roughly 27% of them. The top ten clonotypes cover approximately 8.2% of the sample.

Overall results and qualifications from the work: Most of the expanded thyroid clonotypes with a frequency above 0.001 were also detected in blood, and it was suggested that the thyroid immune response may be reflected by blood repertoires. In validation, the model predicted ophthalmopathy progression with nearly 71% sensitivity and 72% to 80% specificity; 12 predicted patients were CT-confirmed with GO in a median of around 6 months. Ophthalmopathy was separated from stable hyperthyroidism by the 13-signature model with 87.88% sensitivity and 81% to 83% specificity in cross-validation and with 80%/75% in the test set. No statistical method was used to predetermine the sample size, and group allocation was not hidden from the investigators.

This chain is built from TRBV6-5 and TRBJ2-7, with the D gene not confidently named. Source material: peripheral blood. The sequence was obtained from a man aged 50-60 years with Graves' ophthalmopathy. Donor details come from another sample of the same person, matched by shared clones. The nucleotides are TGTGCCAGCAGTTTAGGGCAGGACTCCTACGAGCAGTACTTC. Translation gives CASSLGQDSYEQYF.